One and the same sample provided the 32 T cell receptor beta chains below, sequenced in a study of T cell responses to AZD1222 COVID-19 vaccine. The protocol was immunoSEQ multiplex PCR, while the TCRdb copy is restricted to in-frame clones and leaves out a portion. The sample shows 45,000 to 65,000 clones, about nine tenths of them seen only once. Sequencing used peripheral blood, obtained 28 days after the second AZD1222 dose. These receptor sequences come from an adult who received the AZD1222 COVID-19 vaccine.

The chain uses TRBV7-3 and TRBJ2-2; no clear D. Germline V lookup: CDR1 SGHTA, CDR2 FQGTGA. Trimming stripped 5 bases from V and 4 bases from J, with 8 bases between. The CDR3 spans 13 residues. The CDR3: CASSVMGTGELFF. The CDR3 nucleotides are TGTGCCAGCAGCGTTATGGGCACCGGGGAGCTGTTTTTT.

The J gene is TRBJ1-1, the V gene TRBV18; D ambiguous. CDR1 and CDR2 (germline): KGHSH, LQKENI. The CDR3 runs 15 residues. Trimming took 3 bases from V and 5 from J, leaving 16 bases between them. The CDR3 coding sequence is TGTGCCAGCTCACCGAATTACAGCCGAGGGACTGAAGCTTTCTTT. Translated, it gives CASSPNYSRGTEAFF.

V usage is TRBV24-1 and J usage is TRBJ2-3; weak D call: TRBD1 (5 bases). This CDR3 region has 14 residues. V was cut by 8 bases and J by 0 bases, with 11 bases left in between. Germline values: CDR1 KGHDR, CDR2 SFDVKD. CDR3 nucleotides: TGTGCCACCACTGGGGCTACTAGCACAGATACGCAGTATTTT. It encodes CATTGATSTDTQYF.

V gene TRBV7-9 combines with J gene TRBJ2-1; no clear D gene. The CDR3 covers 14 residues. V gave up 2 bases and J gave up 3 bases, with 8 bases separating them. CDR1 and CDR2 (germline): SEHNR, FQNEAQ (reference sequence). The CDR3 sequence is CASSLSNYYNEQFF. As DNA, the CDR3 is TGTGCCAGCAGCTTATCGAACTACTACAATGAGCAGTTCTTC.

Details on this clone: The same CDR3 also results from other DNA sequences found in this sample. The chain employs TRBV11-2 and TRBJ1-1, with D perhaps TRBD1 (6 bases). V was clipped by 1 base and J by 5 bases, with 8 bases between them. Germline lookup yields CDR1 SGHAT and CDR2 FQNNGV. The CDR3 length is 13 residues. The CDR3 reads CASSLGRGTEAFF. In DNA, the CDR3 is TGTGCCAGCAGCTTAGGCAGGGGAACTGAAGCTTTCTTT.

V and J are TRBV13 and TRBJ1-5; possible D gene TRBD1, 6 bases. The V end was cut by 3 bases, the J end by 5 bases, with 17 bases between. This CDR3 contains 16 residues. Germline CDR1 PRHDT, CDR2 FYEKMQ (reference sequence). CDR3 in DNA: TGTGCCAGCAGCTTGGGCAGGGGCCATGGGGATCAGCCCCAGCATTTT. It codes for CASSLGRGHGDQPQHF. Supplemented by reference TRBV13 and TRBJ1-5, the full variable domain reads AAGVIQSPRHLIKEKRETATLKCYPIPRHDTVYWYQQGPGQDPQFLISFYEKMQSDKGSIPDRFSAQQFSDYHSELNMSSLELGDSALYFCASSLGRGHGDQPQHFGDGTRLSIL.

The V gene is TRBV10-2, the J gene TRBJ1-5; 9 bases are shared with TRBD1. Trimming removed 5 bases from V and 3 bases from J; junction bases left unmatched: 8. The length of the CDR3 is 16 residues. The germline CDR1 and CDR2 sequences are WSHSY and SAAADI. CDR3 in DNA: TGCGCCAGCAGTTCCGGGGGGACAGGGTCCAATCAGCCCCAGCATTTT. Translation: CASSSGGTGSNQPQHF.

The CDR3 is CASSPSSGSRNEQFF. In DNA form, the CDR3 reads TGTGCCAGCTCACCCTCTAGCGGGAGCCGTAATGAGCAGTTCTTC. V usage is TRBV18 and J usage is TRBJ2-1; 10 bases line up with TRBD2. V lost 3 bases and J lost 7; bases outside the gene matches: 6. CDR3 size: 15 residues. Germline CDR1 is KGHSH and CDR2 is LQKENI.

V gene TRBV28 combines with J gene TRBJ1-1, with 10 positions matching TRBD1. Germline CDR1 and CDR2: MDHEN and SYDVKM. Trimming cost V 9 bases and J 8 bases; bases outside gene matches: 6. The CDR3 runs 12 residues. The CDR3 bases are TGTGCCAGTGCGACAGGGGGCGGAGAAGCTTTCTTT. It translates to CASATGGGEAFF.

The rearrangement links TRBV20-1 to TRBJ2-5, with 10 bases lining up with TRBD2. The CDR3 covers 18 residues. Germline lookup yields CDR1 DFQATT and CDR2 SNEGSKA (reference sequence). Trimming took 3 bases from V and 2 from J; bases not matched to a gene: 15. The CDR3 bases are TGCAGTGCTAGTAAACTAGCGGGAACTAACGCTGCACAAGAGACCCAGTACTTC. Protein: CSASKLAGTNAAQETQYF.

The chain carries TRBV28 and TRBJ1-1; D is perhaps TRBD1 (6 bases). CDR1 and CDR2 (germline): MDHEN, SYDVKM. The V gene lost 6 bases and the J gene lost 0 bases, with 11 bases spanning the gap. The CDR3 length is 14 residues. The CDR3, as DNA: TGTGCCAGCAGAAACAGGGTTGTGAACACTGAAGCTTTCTTT. Encoded protein: CASRNRVVNTEAFF.

The chain combines TRBV7-8 with TRBJ2-1; TRBD1 is a possible D gene (5 bases). With 0 bases removed from V and 7 bases from J, the gap between germline ends came to 10 bases. Germline CDR1 SGHVS, CDR2 FQNEAQ. The CDR3 spans 14 residues. CDR3 bases: TGTGCCAGCAGCTTAGCGAAGGGGTCGAATGAGCAGTTCTTC. Protein sequence: CASSLAKGSNEQFF.

This rearrangement joins TRBV28 to TRBJ1-2; D is perhaps TRBD1 (5 bases). Trimming removed 7 bases from V and 4 bases from J, with 19 bases in between. This CDR3 comprises 15 residues. CDR1 is MDHEN and CDR2 is SYDVKM in the germline V gene. CDR3 residues: CASTSGGASSYGYTF. DNA for the CDR3: TGTGCCAGCACTTCTGGAGGGGCGAGTAGCTATGGCTACACCTTC.

This clone appeared a single time. This chain links TRBV19 with TRBJ2-5; D perhaps matches TRBD1 (8 bases). CDR1 is LNHDA and CDR2 is SQIVND in the germline V gene (reference sequence). CDR3 length: 13 residues. V shed 5 bases and J shed 9 bases, with 16 bases lying between them. The CDR3, as DNA: TGTGCCAGTAGTGCAGGGGGCGCGGGGGCCCAGTACTTC. Translated, it gives CASSAGGAGAQYF.

As concerns this clone: This specimen includes other DNA sequences encoding the same CDR3. The chain links TRBV12-3 or TRBV12-4 to TRBJ1-2, with D possibly TRBD1 on 6 matching bases. Trimming left V 5 bases short and J 4 bases short, with 11 bases between. This CDR3 is built from 13 residues. CDR3 loop: CASSLQGGYGYTF. The CDR3 DNA sequence: TGTGCCAGCAGTCTACAGGGAGGCTATGGCTACACCTTC.

CDR3 region: CASSLGYGQGAGELFF. Here the CDR3 DNA reads TGTGCCAGCAGCTTAGGTTATGGACAGGGGGCCGGGGAGCTGTTTTTT. The chain has TRBV11-1 and TRBJ2-2; 10 bases are shared with TRBD1. Germline V gene sequence: CDR1 SGHAT, CDR2 FQDESV (reference sequence). V was pared by 1 base and J by 6 bases, with 5 bases of the junction left unmatched. CDR3 length equals 16 residues.

The chain recombines TRBV5-1 with TRBJ2-2; 9 nucleotides agree with TRBD2. CDR1 and CDR2 from the germline V gene are SGHRS and YFSETQ. The trim removed 2 bases at V and 4 bases at J, leaving 9 bases unmatched. The CDR3 runs to 17 residues. The CDR3 DNA reads TGCGCCAGCAGCTTTGGGGGTGTAGCGGGAGTCACCGGGGAGCTGTTTTTT. It translates to CASSFGGVAGVTGELFF. Together with reference TRBV5-1 and TRBJ2-2, the CDR3 gives the full variable domain: KAGVTQTPRYLIKTRGQQVTLSCSPISGHRSVSWYQQTPGQGLQFLFEYFSETQRNKGNFPGRFSGRQFSNSRSEMNVSTLELGDSALYLCASSFGGVAGVTGELFFGEGSRLTVL.

The V call is TRBV11-2, the J call TRBJ2-7, with D possibly TRBD2 on 6 matching bases. V lost 2 bases and J 2 bases, leaving 13 bases between the germline ends. The CDR3 runs 15 residues. Germline CDR1 reads SGHAT; CDR2 reads FQNNGV. CDR3 bases: TGTGCCAGCAGCTTACGAGGAGGGGCTACCTACGAGCAGTACTTC. Translating it yields CASSLRGGATYEQYF.

The chain couples TRBV24-1 to TRBJ2-1; 9 bases match TRBD2. The V segment lost 4 bases and the J segment 8 bases; nucleotides outside the gene matches: 23. Germline V gene lookup returns CDR1 KGHDR and CDR2 SFDVKD. The CDR3 totals 20 residues. CDR3: CATSDPRRQGTGLAVDEQFF. The CDR3 region has the DNA TGTGCCACCAGTGACCCTCGACGACAGGGCACGGGACTAGCTGTCGATGAGCAGTTCTTC.

This chain links TRBV9 with TRBJ1-5; 7 nucleotides line up with TRBD1. The V and J ends lost 2 bases and 5 bases, in that order; junction bases with no gene match: 7. Germline V gene sequence: CDR1 SGDLS, CDR2 YYNGEE. This CDR3 region has 15 residues. This chain's CDR3 is CASSVGQGGDQPQHF. The CDR3 DNA is TGTGCCAGCAGCGTTGGTCAGGGGGGGGATCAGCCCCAGCATTTT.

This clone was recorded only once. The rearrangement links TRBV11-2 to TRBJ2-1, with 8 bases identical to TRBD2. Trimming removed 0 bases from V and 15 bases from J; junction bases left unmatched: 16. Germline V CDR1 and CDR2: SGHAT, FQNNGV. This CDR3 has 16 residues. This chain's CDR3 is CASSLEGGVAGSGRFF. As DNA, the CDR3 is TGTGCCAGCAGCTTAGAGGGGGGAGTAGCGGGAAGCGGGAGGTTCTTC.

The V gene is TRBV2, the J gene TRBJ1-4; no reliable D call. Germline CDR1 SNHLY, CDR2 FYNNEI. Deletions cut 7 bases from V and 2 bases from J, with 11 bases between. The CDR3 is 14 residues long. CDR3 protein: CASNDPWTNEKLFF. CDR3 nucleotides: TGTGCCAGCAACGACCCCTGGACTAATGAAAAACTGTTTTTT.

V and J are TRBV19 and TRBJ2-7, with TRBD1 identical over 7 bases. Germline trimming cut 6 bases from V and 7 bases from J; bases unmatched to any gene: 12. The germline V gene encodes CDR1 LNHDA and CDR2 SQIVND (reference sequence). This CDR3 contains 14 residues. The CDR3, as DNA: TGTGCCAGTAGCCCCCGACAGGGTTCTGGGGAGCAGTACTTC. Translation: CASSPRQGSGEQYF.

The rearrangement joins TRBV11-2 to TRBJ2-1, with 9 bases identical to TRBD2. The germline gives CDR1 SGHAT, CDR2 FQNNGV. The CDR3 runs 16 residues. V gave up 5 bases and J gave up 9 bases; unmatched junction bases: 14. CDR3 coding DNA: TGTGCCAGCAGCATAGCCGGCGGGAGGGCCGGTGGTGAGCAGTTCTTC. Its protein is CASSIAGGRAGGEQFF.

The rearrangement uses TRBV6-2 or TRBV6-3 and TRBJ2-7; D might be TRBD2 (5 bases). Trimming shortened V by 2 bases and J by 0 bases, and 8 bases separated the two germline ends. CDR3 length: 14 amino acids. Germline-derived CDR1 and CDR2 are MNHEY and SVGEGT. The CDR3 spells CASSYLGDSYEQYF. As DNA, the CDR3 is TGTGCCAGCAGTTACCTCGGGGACTCCTACGAGCAGTACTTC.

This rearrangement joins TRBV28 to TRBJ1-3; 7 nucleotides match TRBD1. The CDR3 runs to 13 residues. Germline V gene data show CDR1 as MDHEN and CDR2 as SYDVKM. Trimming at V came to 6 bases and at J to 4 bases, leaving 3 bases not matched to a gene. The CDR3 here is CASSQGQGNTIYF. As DNA, the CDR3 is TGTGCCAGCAGCCAGGGACAGGGAAACACCATATATTTT.

This clone has just a few counts. V and J are TRBV28 and TRBJ1-5, with 9 bases identical to TRBD1. The V gene's germline CDR1 is MDHEN and CDR2 SYDVKM. J was trimmed by 2 bases and V by 3 bases; bases with no gene match: 2. The CDR3 has 15 residues. The CDR3 loop is CASSFTGGGNQPQHF. CDR3 coding DNA: TGTGCCAGCAGTTTTACAGGGGGCGGCAATCAGCCCCAGCATTTT.

The table lists this clone with a count of one. The chain is built from TRBV30 and TRBJ2-1, with D possibly being TRBD2 (6 bases). This CDR3 is 15 amino acids long. Germline lookup yields CDR1 GTSNPN and CDR2 SVGIG (reference sequence). Deletions cut 2 bases from V and 9 bases from J, with 20 bases between. The CDR3 coding sequence is TGTGCCTGGAGTCTTGGTAGCGGCCCGGGCAGTGAGCAGTTCTTC. Amino acid sequence: CAWSLGSGPGSEQFF.

This clone is medium-sized in the sample. The rearrangement uses TRBV6-1 and TRBJ1-1; tentative D call: TRBD1 (6 bases). CDR3 size: 15 residues. The germline CDR1 and CDR2 sequences are MNHNS and SASEGT. Trimming cost V 3 bases and J 4 bases, with 15 bases left between them. The CDR3 spells CASSEDRGGLTEAFF. The CDR3 DNA reads TGTGCCAGCAGTGAGGATAGGGGGGGGCTCACTGAAGCTTTCTTT.

The gene calls are TRBV6-4 and TRBJ2-6; D gene unclear. The V gene's germline CDR1 is MRHNA and CDR2 SNTAGT. The CDR3 covers 13 residues. Trimming left V 6 bases short and J 0 bases short, with 3 bases between. CDR3 amino acids: CASRGSGANVLTF. CDR3 DNA: TGTGCCAGCAGGGGCTCTGGGGCCAACGTCCTGACTTTC.

The V call is TRBV2, the J call TRBJ2-5; D unclear. V dropped 3 bases and J dropped 3 bases, with 2 bases sitting between them. The germline gives CDR1 SNHLY, CDR2 FYNNEI. The CDR3 extends over 11 amino acids. CDR3 DNA sequence: TGTGCCAGCAGTGAGGAAGAGACCCAGTACTTC. This codes for CASSEEETQYF.

The chain links TRBV30 to TRBJ2-2; TRBD2 matches 10 bases. The CDR3 spans 18 residues. V trimming: 4 bases; J trimming: 0 bases; junction bases outside the gene matches: 11. CDR1 is GTSNPN and CDR2 is SVGIG in the germline V gene (reference sequence). The CDR3, as DNA: TGTGCCTGGACTGTACATCGAGCGGGAGGGCCGAACACCGGGGAGCTGTTTTTT. Its translation is CAWTVHRAGGPNTGELFF.